One and the same sample provided the 9 T cell receptor beta chains below, sequenced in a study of cytomegalovirus exposure and HLA in healthy donors. The primer mix had 60 Vbeta and 13 Jbeta primers. TCRdb's table, derived via immunoSEQ multiplex PCR, lists solely in-frame clones and lacks some. The sample yields more than 80,000 clones, approximately 89% seen once. The specimen sequenced was PBMCs. These receptors all come from a man under 40 in good health and CMV-seropositive.

The table lists this clone with a count of one. The CDR3 region has the DNA TGTGCCAGCAGCGAACAGGGGGCGCGGGGCACGTACCACTACGAGCAGTACTTC. It encodes CASSEQGARGTYHYEQYF. The V gene is TRBV9, the J gene TRBJ2-7, with TRBD1 matching 9 bases. Unmatched junction bases numbered 16, after V lost 3 bases and J lost 3 bases. This CDR3 has 18 residues. Germline loops: CDR1 SGDLS, CDR2 YYNGEE.

In DNA, the CDR3 is TGTGCCAGCAGCCCCGGAGGCTCCTACGAGCAGTACTTC. This gives the protein CASSPGGSYEQYF. The chain uses TRBV7-2 and TRBJ2-7; tentative D call: TRBD2 (5 bases). CDR1 and CDR2 from the germline V gene are SGHTA and FQGNSA. The CDR3 length is 13 residues. The V and J ends lost 5 bases and 0 bases respectively, with 8 bases between them.

The CDR3 region has the DNA TGTGCCATCAGTGAGTCAGTGGGACAGGGTGGTGAAAAACTGTTTTTT. It encodes CAISESVGQGGEKLFF. V gene TRBV10-3 combines with J gene TRBJ1-4; 9 nucleotides agree with TRBD1. The CDR3 contains 16 residues. V shed 0 bases, J shed 7 bases, and the junction held 6 bases outside the gene matches. Germline-derived CDR1 and CDR2 are ENHRY and SYGVKD.

V usage is TRBV2 and J usage is TRBJ2-5; 7 bases match TRBD1. Germline V gene data show CDR1 as SNHLY and CDR2 as FYNNEI. The V gene end was trimmed by 6 bases and the J gene end by 5 bases; junction bases not matched to a gene: 6. The CDR3 consists of 13 residues. This CDR3 reads CASSRTGSETQYF. CDR3 bases: TGTGCCAGCAGCCGGACAGGAAGCGAGACCCAGTACTTC.

This clone was seen more than once but under ten times. The chain couples TRBV2 to TRBJ2-6, with D possibly being TRBD1 (6 bases). CDR1 is SNHLY and CDR2 is FYNNEI in the germline V gene. V lost 10 bases and J 0 bases, leaving 19 bases between the germline ends. There are 17 residues in the CDR3. DNA of the CDR3: TGTGCCACCCCGAGGTCACAGGGCTTCTCTGGGGCCAACGTCCTGACTTTC. Amino acid sequence: CATPRSQGFSGANVLTF.

In nucleotides, the CDR3 is TGTGCCAGCAGCTTAGCCCTAGCGGGAGCCACAGATACGCAGTATTTT. Protein product: CASSLALAGATDTQYF. The J gene is TRBJ2-3, the V gene TRBV11-2; 10 positions agree with TRBD2. CDR1 is SGHAT, CDR2 FQNNGV, per germline. This CDR3 region has 16 residues. Unmatched junction bases numbered 3, after V lost 1 base and J lost 2 bases.

The chain joins TRBV7-9 to TRBJ2-2; possible D gene TRBD1, 5 bases. V lost 0 bases and J lost 4, with 9 bases in between. CDR1 is SEHNR, CDR2 FQNEAQ, per germline (reference sequence). The CDR3 is 15 amino acids. The CDR3 coding sequence is TGTGCCAGCAGCTTAGCCAGGGTAGGCACCGGGGAGCTGTTTTTT. Its translation: CASSLARVGTGELFF. The full variable domain, in which reference TRBV7-9 and TRBJ2-2 provide the parts outside the CDR3, is DTGVSQNPRHKITKRGQNVTFRCDPISEHNRLYWYRQTLGQGPEFLTYFQNEAQLEKSRLLSDRFSAERPKGSFSTLEIQRTEQGDSAMYLCASSLARVGTGELFFGEGSRLTVL.

This rearrangement joins TRBV4-1 to TRBJ2-3; D call uncertain. V lost 0 bases to trimming and J lost 1 base, with 14 bases between them. The germline gives CDR1 MGHRA, CDR2 YSYEKL. The CDR3 consists of 17 residues. In nucleotides, the CDR3 is TGCGCCAGCAGCCAAGATCGGTCTCTGCCCCGCACAGATACGCAGTATTTT. Protein product: CASSQDRSLPRTDTQYF.

The chain links TRBV2 to TRBJ2-5, with D unclear. There are 14 residues in the CDR3. The germline V gene has CDR1 SNHLY and CDR2 FYNNEI. V was trimmed by 4 bases and J by 5 bases, leaving 14 bases between them. CDR3 sequence: CASSAPASRETQYF. The DNA of the CDR3 is TGTGCCAGCAGTGCCCCGGCTAGTCGGGAGACCCAGTACTTC.